This entry lists 9 T cell receptor beta chains sequenced from one sample in a study of neoadjuvant anti-PD-1 for oral cavity cancer. Indicated time point: after neoadjuvant nivolumab, at surgical resection. Method: immunoSEQ multiplex PCR; TCRdb's copy keeps in-frame clones and lacks some. The sample lists approximately 21,000 clones; 40% to 55% were seen once. Specimen: tumor tissue, collected after nivolumab (anti-PD-1) treatment. These receptors all come from a person between 40 and 80 years old with oral cavity squamous cell carcinoma.

This chain uses TRBV5-1 with TRBJ1-2; TRBD1 matches 8 bases. The CDR3 contains 17 residues. J gave up 6 bases and V 1 base, and 14 bases lay outside the gene matches. Germline V gene data show CDR1 as SGHRS and CDR2 as YFSETQ. The CDR3 coding sequence is TGCGCCAGCAGCTTGAGCCCCCCGGGACAGGAGCTTGATGGCTACACCTTC. Amino acid sequence: CASSLSPPGQELDGYTF.

The rearrangement links TRBV6-5 to TRBJ2-6; D tentatively fits TRBD1 or TRBD2 (6 bases each). Germline V gives CDR1 MNHEY, CDR2 SVGAGI. CDR3 size: 15 residues. V was shortened by 6 bases and J by 2 bases, with 11 bases between the two germline ends. The CDR3, as DNA: TGTGCCAGCAGGGGGGGCGGCACTGGGGCCAACGTCCTGACTTTC. It translates to CASRGGGTGANVLTF.

V and J are TRBV5-1 and TRBJ2-7; 12 bases agree with TRBD1. The V segment lost 4 bases and the J segment 13 bases; nucleotides outside the gene matches: 12. CDR3 length: 14 residues. In germline, CDR1 is SGHRS, CDR2 YFSETQ. The CDR3 sequence is CASSAGTGGGYDYF. DNA of the CDR3: TGCGCCAGCAGCGCGGGGACAGGGGGCGGATATGACTACTTC.

The rearrangement links TRBV28 to TRBJ1-2, with TRBD1 matching over 7 bases. CDR3 length equals 16 residues. Germline-derived CDR1 and CDR2 are MDHEN and SYDVKM. Germline trimming cut 6 bases from V and 4 bases from J; bases unmatched to any gene: 14. DNA of the CDR3: TGTGCCAGCAGCCCCCGGGGACAGAGTCCCGGCTATGGCTACACCTTC. This encodes CASSPRGQSPGYGYTF.

This clone was found a few times. The chain employs TRBV27 and TRBJ2-7; D perhaps matches TRBD2 (5 bases). The CDR3 is 13 amino acids. Trimming shortened V by 5 bases and J by 3 bases, and 11 bases separated the two germline ends. Germline lookup yields CDR1 MNHEY and CDR2 SMNVEV (reference sequence). The chain's CDR3 is CASSVRGHYEQYF. The CDR3 nucleotides are TGTGCCAGCAGTGTACGGGGTCACTACGAGCAGTACTTC.

This chain connects TRBV29-1 to TRBJ1-2; no firm D call. CDR3 size: 13 residues. V dropped 7 bases and J dropped 4 bases, with 16 bases sitting between them. Germline values: CDR1 SQVTM, CDR2 ANQGSEA. CDR3 protein: CSAPHPGSYGYTF. The CDR3 DNA reads as TGCAGCGCGCCCCATCCGGGGAGCTATGGCTACACCTTC.

There are a few counts of this clone. The V call is TRBV11-3, the J call TRBJ1-1; D uncertain. Germline CDR1 is SGHNT and CDR2 is YENEEA. The CDR3 length is 13 residues. V was cut by 5 bases and J by 3 bases, with 10 bases left in between. CDR3 residues: CASSTRRDTEAFF. In DNA, the CDR3 is TGTGCCAGCAGCACCCGCCGTGACACTGAAGCTTTCTTT.

A few counts support this clone. V and J are TRBV9 and TRBJ2-5; D may be TRBD2 (5 bases). V shed 3 bases and J shed 2 bases, with 14 bases lying between them. The CDR3 has 15 residues. The germline V gene has CDR1 SGDLS and CDR2 YYNGEE. The CDR3 coding sequence is TGTGCCAGCAGCGCTTTAGAGGGTGGACAAGAGACCCAGTACTTC. Translation gives CASSALEGGQETQYF. The full variable domain, with the rest looked up from reference TRBV9 and TRBJ2-5, is DSGVTQTPKHLITATGQRVTLRCSPRSGDLSVYWYQQSLDQGLQFLIQYYNGEERAKGNILERFSAQQFPDLHSELNLSSLELGDSALYFCASSALEGGQETQYFGPGTRLLVL.

DNA for the CDR3: TGTGCCAGCAGCTTAGGGCAGCCCGGAAACACCATATATTTT. Translation: CASSLGQPGNTIYF. The rearrangement links TRBV7-2 to TRBJ1-3; D ambiguous. CDR1 and CDR2 from the germline V gene are SGHTA and FQGNSA. CDR3 size: 14 residues. The V gene lost 1 base and the J gene lost 4 bases, with 8 bases spanning the gap.